This note documents a single T cell receptor beta chain sequence. The source of the sample is a study of blood T cell repertoires in COVID-19. Across the study: There were acute and convalescent COVID-19 samples, and they came from the United States, Italy and Spain. In each case, the material was cDNA or gDNA derived from T cells, B-cell-depleted T cells, or PBMCs.

Assay: immunoSEQ multiplex PCR; the TCRdb copy retains only in-frame clones and omits some. The sample has about 300,000 clones, 88% seen once. The V end was cut by 5 bases, the J end by 8 bases, with 8 bases between. The length of the CDR3 is 12 residues. CDR1 and CDR2 (germline): SGHRS, YFSETQ. The clonotype comes from a woman under 40 with COVID-19, enrolled during active disease. Sequencing was performed on peripheral blood. V gene TRBV5-1 combines with J gene TRBJ1-6, with D unclear. The CDR3 loop reads CASSSIDSPLHF. The CDR3, as DNA: TGCGCCAGCAGTAGTATCGATTCACCCCTCCACTTT.